Shown below are 30 T cell receptor beta chains from a single sample sequenced in a study of early T cells in non-severe SARS-CoV-2 infection. TCRdb re-called the 5' RACE reads with MiXCR, one entry per CDR3 protein. The table lists about 34,000 distinct CDR3 sequences, 5% to 6.5% of them singletons. Material: whole blood. Receptors originate from an adult who was a healthcare worker with PCR-confirmed SARS-CoV-2 infection or an uninfected control (not recorded which).

Ten or more counts support this clonotype. CDR3 residues: CSARQFEAFF. CDR3 coding DNA: TGCAGTGCTAGGCAGTTTGAAGCTTTCTTT. V and J are TRBV20-1 and TRBJ1-1; no reliable D call. CDR1 is DFQATT, CDR2 SNEGSKA, per germline (reference sequence). V gave up 3 bases and J gave up 7 bases, with 6 bases separating them. This CDR3 has 10 amino acids.

The sample holds many counts of this clonotype. The V gene is TRBV3-1, the J gene TRBJ2-2, with 11 bases aligning to TRBD2. The germline V gene has CDR1 LGHDT and CDR2 YNNKEL (reference sequence). This CDR3 is 17 amino acids long. V lost 0 bases, J lost 7 bases, and 7 bases stayed unmatched. The DNA for the CDR3 is TGTGCCAGCAGCCAAGATATACTAGCGGGGGTCGGCGGGGAGCTGTTTTTT. Translated: CASSQDILAGVGGELFF.

Ten or more counts support this clonotype. The chain has TRBV20-1 and TRBJ2-1, with D unclear. The V gene's germline CDR1 is DFQATT and CDR2 SNEGSKA (reference sequence). Trimming left V 0 bases short and J 12 bases short, with 9 bases between. The CDR3 has 11 amino acids. Here the CDR3 reads CSARELAWQFF. In nucleotides, the CDR3 is TGCAGTGCTAGAGAGTTAGCTTGGCAGTTCTTC.

Many counts were recorded for this clonotype. The genes are TRBV18 and TRBJ2-7; D not certain. V was shortened by 3 bases and J by 5 bases, with 11 bases between the two germline ends. Germline V CDR1 and CDR2: KGHSH, LQKENI. The CDR3 contains 13 residues. The CDR3 loop is CASSPLLGNEQYF. The CDR3 bases are TGTGCCAGCTCACCGCTCCTCGGAAACGAGCAGTACTTC.

There are a few counts of this clonotype. The CDR3 nucleotides are TGCGCCAGCAGCTTGGGCGGGAACACCGGGGAGCTGTTTTTT. Translating gives CASSLGGNTGELFF. V gene TRBV5-1 combines with J gene TRBJ2-2; D is ambiguous. Germline CDR1 SGHRS, CDR2 YFSETQ. The V gene lost 0 bases and the J gene lost 1 base, with 4 bases spanning the gap. The CDR3 consists of 14 residues.

This clonotype was seen more than once but under ten times. The V and J genes are TRBV4-3 and TRBJ2-5; 11 bases are a match to TRBD2. Germline loops: CDR1 LGHNA, CDR2 YSLEER. The J segment lost 1 base and the V segment lost 2 bases, leaving 3 bases of the junction unmatched. The CDR3 is 16 residues long. CDR3 amino acids: CASSQFSGGAQETQYF. The CDR3 DNA sequence: TGCGCCAGCAGCCAATTTAGCGGGGGGGCCCAAGAGACCCAGTACTTC.

The V and J genes are TRBV19 and TRBJ2-7, with 10 bases lining up with TRBD1. Germline CDR1 reads LNHDA; CDR2 reads SQIVND (reference sequence). The ends lost 3 bases at V and 3 bases at J; junction bases unmatched: 5. The CDR3 extends over 15 amino acids. The CDR3 loop reads CASSIPGQGIYEQYF. The CDR3 coding sequence is TGTGCCAGTAGTATTCCGGGACAGGGGATCTACGAGCAGTACTTC.

This clonotype was seen at least ten times. The chain combines TRBV28 with TRBJ2-6, with a tentative D call TRBD2 (6 bases). Germline V lookup: CDR1 MDHEN, CDR2 SYDVKM. Deletions cut 8 bases from V and 0 bases from J, with 17 bases between. The CDR3 has 17 amino acids. The CDR3 DNA is TGTGCCAGCCATAAGGGACTGGGCTTCTCTGGGGCCAACGTCCTGACTTTC. Translating gives CASHKGLGFSGANVLTF.

This clonotype has ten or more counts. The chain links TRBV30 to TRBJ2-6; D gene ambiguous. Germline values: CDR1 GTSNPN, CDR2 SVGIG (reference sequence). This CDR3 spans 15 amino acids. Trimming stripped 2 bases from V and 0 bases from J, with 8 bases between. CDR3 coding DNA: TGTGCCTGGAGTATGGACGGCTCTGGGGCCAACGTCCTGACTTTC. It yields the protein CAWSMDGSGANVLTF.

This clonotype was counted ten times or more. The gene calls are TRBV19 and TRBJ2-7; 10 bases are a match to TRBD1. The germline V gene encodes CDR1 LNHDA and CDR2 SQIVND (reference sequence). The V gene end was trimmed by 4 bases and the J gene end by 10 bases; junction bases not matched to a gene: 7. CDR3 length: 13 residues. In DNA form, the CDR3 reads TGTGCCAGTAGTACGTCCCGGGACAGGGGACAGTACTTC. It specifies CASSTSRDRGQYF.

At least ten counts were recorded for this clonotype. The rearrangement uses TRBV7-3 and TRBJ1-5; D unclear. CDR1 is SGHTA and CDR2 is FQGTGA in the germline V gene. The CDR3 loop spans 13 amino acids. Trimming cost V 3 bases and J 3 bases, with 6 bases left between them. The CDR3 nucleotides are TGTGCCAGCAGCTTTTCAAACAATCAGCCCCAGCATTTT. Protein: CASSFSNNQPQHF.

The sample holds many counts of this clonotype. This chain connects TRBV24-1 to TRBJ1-2; D is unclear. The ends were cut back, 10 bases at V and 2 bases at J, with 7 bases in the middle. The CDR3 is 11 residues long. The V gene's germline CDR1 is KGHDR and CDR2 SFDVKD. In DNA form, the CDR3 reads TGTGCCACAGCGGGGAACTATGGCTACACCTTC. Its protein is CATAGNYGYTF.

In its sample, this clonotype was seen many times. The chain combines TRBV5-1 with TRBJ2-1, with 15 nucleotides matching TRBD2. Per the germline V gene, CDR1 is SGHRS and CDR2 is YFSETQ. CDR3 size: 15 residues. V gave up 4 bases and J gave up 8 bases; unmatched junction bases: 4. The CDR3: CASSPGLAGGHEQFF. As DNA, the CDR3 is TGCGCCAGCAGCCCGGGACTAGCGGGGGGCCATGAGCAGTTCTTC.

This clonotype was detected ten times or more. CDR3 residues: CSAREGTGGSGNTIYF. CDR3 bases: TGCAGTGCTAGAGAAGGGACAGGGGGCTCTGGAAACACCATATATTTT. The J gene is TRBJ1-3, the V gene TRBV20-1; 11 bases align to TRBD1. The germline V gene has CDR1 DFQATT and CDR2 SNEGSKA (reference sequence). V lost 0 bases and J lost 0; bases outside the gene matches: 1. The CDR3 extends over 16 amino acids.

In this sample, this clonotype turned up many times. This chain joins TRBV27 and TRBJ2-3; 7 bases agree with TRBD2. CDR3 size: 14 residues. CDR1 is MNHEY and CDR2 is SMNVEV in the germline V gene (reference sequence). V shed 6 bases and J 0 bases; nucleotides not matched to a gene: 3. CDR3 protein: CASRGAGSTDTQYF. CDR3 nucleotides: TGTGCCAGCAGGGGAGCGGGGAGCACAGATACGCAGTATTTT.

In this sample, this clonotype turned up many times. The CDR3, as DNA: TGTGCCAGCAGCGCTCAGGTCACCGGGGAGCTGTTTTTT. Its translation: CASSAQVTGELFF. The V call is TRBV7-2, the J call TRBJ2-2; D call uncertain. Trimming removed 5 bases from V and 4 bases from J, with 8 bases in between. The CDR3 has 13 amino acids. The germline V gene has CDR1 SGHTA and CDR2 FQGNSA.

This clonotype was observed at least ten times. The chain employs TRBV4-1 and TRBJ1-3; the D is unclear. CDR1 and CDR2 (germline): MGHRA, YSYEKL. The CDR3 is made up of 17 amino acids. The V end was cut by 0 bases, the J end by 1 base, with 13 bases between. CDR3 bases: TGCGCCAGCAGCCAAGAAGGCAGACCGGAGTCTGGAAACACCATATATTTT. Amino acids: CASSQEGRPESGNTIYF.

This clonotype was picked up many times. The rearrangement links TRBV7-2 to TRBJ2-7; D is possibly TRBD2 (5 bases). CDR1 and CDR2 (germline): SGHTA, FQGNSA. V lost 5 bases to trimming and J lost 7 bases, with 15 bases between them. This CDR3 is built from 13 residues. The CDR3 spells CASSLSYGEEQYF. The CDR3 region has the DNA TGTGCCAGCAGCCTCTCGTACGGGGAAGAGCAGTACTTC.

In its sample, this clonotype was seen many times. The chain is built from TRBV2 and TRBJ2-3; D perhaps matches TRBD1 (5 bases). The length of the CDR3 is 14 residues. Trimming pared 8 bases from V and 2 bases from J, leaving 14 bases between. Germline values: CDR1 SNHLY, CDR2 FYNNEI. Written as DNA, the CDR3 is TGTGCCAGCGGGGCCCAGGGAAACACAGATACGCAGTATTTT. Translating gives CASGAQGNTDTQYF.

This clonotype was counted at least ten times. The J gene is TRBJ2-3, the V gene TRBV28, with D perhaps matching TRBD1 (7 bases). The V end lost 8 bases, the J end lost 2 bases, and 11 bases lay between the germline ends. Germline assignment: CDR1 MDHEN and CDR2 SYDVKM. The CDR3 length is 13 residues. The CDR3 bases are TGTGCCAGCGGCAGGGGGGACACAGATACGCAGTATTTT. This encodes CASGRGDTDTQYF.

This clonotype has ten or more counts. The rearrangement joins TRBV7-2 to TRBJ2-1, with 15 positions matching TRBD2. The CDR3 covers 16 residues. V dropped 5 bases and J dropped 6; count of bases not matched to a gene: 5. Germline V gene lookup returns CDR1 SGHTA and CDR2 FQGNSA. In nucleotides, the CDR3 is TGTGCCAGCAGCCCACGGACTAGCGGGGGGGTCAATGAGCAGTTCTTC. Its protein product is CASSPRTSGGVNEQFF.

The chain recombines TRBV11-2 with TRBJ2-5; a possible D gene is TRBD1 (7 bases). Between the trimmed V and J ends, which lost 2 bases and 2 bases, there was a span of 18 bases. The CDR3 covers 17 residues. From germline, CDR1 is SGHAT and CDR2 FQNNGV. CDR3 in amino acids: CASSLQGGRGVQETQYF. In DNA, the CDR3 is TGTGCCAGCAGCTTACAGGGGGGACGCGGGGTACAAGAGACCCAGTACTTC. Complete variable domain (other parts from reference TRBV11-2 and TRBJ2-5): EAGVAQSPRYKIIEKRQSVAFWCNPISGHATLYWYQQILGQGPKLLIQFQNNGVVDDSQLPKDRFSAERLKGVDSTLKIQPAKLEDSAVYLCASSLQGGRGVQETQYFGPGTRLLVL.

This clonotype was observed many times. The chain employs TRBV5-1 and TRBJ2-6; D could derive from TRBD1 or TRBD2 (5 bases each). From germline, CDR1 is SGHRS and CDR2 YFSETQ. The CDR3 is made up of 14 amino acids. The V and J ends lost 4 bases and 7 bases respectively, with 12 bases between them. This CDR3 is CASSRLGEANVLTF. CDR3 DNA sequence: TGCGCCAGCAGCCGATTGGGGGAAGCCAACGTCCTGACTTTC.

The CDR3 loop is CASSVGTSGVYEQYF. The CDR3 bases are TGTGCCAGCAGCGTAGGGACTAGCGGGGTGTACGAGCAGTACTTC. This chain connects TRBV9 to TRBJ2-7; TRBD2 matches 12 bases. This CDR3 region has 15 residues. Trimming took 0 bases from V and 4 from J; bases not matched to a gene: 2. Germline V gene lookup returns CDR1 SGDLS and CDR2 YYNGEE.

In its sample, this clonotype was seen many times. The chain combines TRBV29-1 with TRBJ2-1; D possibly corresponds to TRBD1 (6 bases). Germline lookup yields CDR1 SQVTM and CDR2 ANQGSEA. Trimming removed 7 bases at V and 2 bases at J, with 9 bases between. The CDR3 is made up of 12 amino acids. The CDR3 nucleotides are TGCAGCGCCGACAGGACCTACAATGAGCAGTTCTTC. It encodes CSADRTYNEQFF.

This clonotype has more than one count but fewer than ten. The chain employs TRBV7-2 and TRBJ1-1; D is possibly TRBD1 (6 bases). Germline V gene lookup returns CDR1 SGHTA and CDR2 FQGNSA. V lost 2 bases, J lost 4 bases, and 20 bases lay in between. The CDR3 extends over 17 amino acids. DNA for the CDR3: TGTGCCAGCAGCTTATTTCCGGGGGCATATAGTAGCACTGAAGCTTTCTTT. Its protein product is CASSLFPGAYSSTEAFF.

This clonotype was observed many times. The CDR3, as DNA: TGCAGTGCTCCACTCACCGGACAGCCTGACCCCCTCCACTTT. Protein: CSAPLTGQPDPLHF. The chain links TRBV20-1 to TRBJ1-6; TRBD1 might be the D (6 bases). V was cut by 5 bases and J by 13 bases, with 21 bases left in between. The CDR3 extends over 14 amino acids. CDR1 is DFQATT and CDR2 is SNEGSKA in the germline V gene (reference sequence).

This clonotype was counted ten times or more. The CDR3: CSARGKAAFPYEQYF. CDR3 nucleotides: TGCAGTGCTAGGGGTAAGGCGGCATTCCCCTACGAGCAGTACTTC. The V and J genes are TRBV20-1 and TRBJ2-7; no clear D. V gave up 3 bases and J gave up 2 bases, with 17 bases separating them. CDR3 size: 15 residues. Germline V gene sequence: CDR1 DFQATT, CDR2 SNEGSKA (reference sequence).

This clonotype appeared many times. The chain is built from TRBV6-2 or TRBV6-3 and TRBJ1-4; no clear D gene. Germline V CDR1 and CDR2: MNHEY, SVGEGT. V gave up 7 bases and J gave up 2 bases, with 11 bases separating them. The CDR3 has 14 residues. CDR3 protein: CASTEIPTNEKLFF. In DNA, the CDR3 is TGTGCCAGCACTGAGATTCCGACTAATGAAAAACTGTTTTTT.

This rearrangement joins TRBV29-1 to TRBJ2-7, with D possibly matching TRBD1 (6 bases). The CDR3 loop spans 13 amino acids. Germline assignment: CDR1 SQVTM and CDR2 ANQGSEA. Deletions cut 4 bases from V and 3 bases from J, with 13 bases between. The CDR3, as DNA: TGCAGCGTTGCCTCGACAGGCTACTACGAGCAGTACTTC. It translates to CSVASTGYYEQYF.